This T cell receptor (beta chain) appears in the sequencing data of a study of T cells in Graves' hyperthyroidism and ophthalmopathy. The CDR3 regions of TCR beta were amplified from RNA transcripts. The TCR CDR3 was amplified in a first-round RT-PCR using the HTBI primer set. TCRdb reprocessed the multiplex PCR reads with MiXCR, giving one entry per CDR3 protein. The sample contains some 700,000 distinct CDR3 sequences, around 15% of which appear only once. This clonotype turned up a few times. Its antigen remains unknown. Findings of the study overall: Classification by a 13 V-J model distinguished ophthalmopathy from stable hyperthyroidism. Onset of ophthalmopathy came a median approximately 6.5 months after the model predicted it.

Looked up from germline, CDR1 is MDHEN and CDR2 is SYDVKM. V dropped 4 bases and J dropped 4 bases, with 17 bases sitting between them. CDR3 size: 16 residues. The specimen sequenced was blood. The chain has TRBV28 and TRBJ2-1; D possibly corresponds to TRBD2 (6 bases). This TCR came from a man aged 50 or older with Graves' hyperthyroidism. DNA of the CDR3: TGTGCCAGCAGTTCCCCCTATGACGGGAGTTACAATGAGCAGTTCTTC. Protein product: CASSSPYDGSYNEQFF.